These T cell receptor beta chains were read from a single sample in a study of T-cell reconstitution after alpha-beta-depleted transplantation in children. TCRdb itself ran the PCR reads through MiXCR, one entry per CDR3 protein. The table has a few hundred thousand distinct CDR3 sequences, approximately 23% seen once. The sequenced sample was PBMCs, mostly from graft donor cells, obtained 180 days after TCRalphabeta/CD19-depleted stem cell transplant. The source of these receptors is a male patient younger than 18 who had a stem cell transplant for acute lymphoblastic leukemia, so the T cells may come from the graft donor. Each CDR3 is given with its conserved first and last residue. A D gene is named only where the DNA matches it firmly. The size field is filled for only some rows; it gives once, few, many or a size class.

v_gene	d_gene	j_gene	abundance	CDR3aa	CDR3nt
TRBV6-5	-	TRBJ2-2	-	CASTSIVNTGELFF	TGTGCCAGCACTTCTATAGTGAATACCGGGGAGCTGTTTTTT
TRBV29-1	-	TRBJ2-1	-	CSVDRGPNEQFF	TGCAGCGTTGATAGGGGACCGAATGAGCAGTTCTTC
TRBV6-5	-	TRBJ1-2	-	CASSYSGNSMYGYTF	TGTGCCAGCAGTTACTCAGGGAATAGTATGTATGGCTACACCTTC
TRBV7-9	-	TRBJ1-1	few	CASSSGTARRTEAFF	TGTGCCAGCAGCTCAGGGACTGCCAGGAGGACTGAAGCTTTCTTT
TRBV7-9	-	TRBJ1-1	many	CASSLQLNTEAFF	TGTGCCAGCAGCTTACAACTGAACACTGAAGCTTTCTTT
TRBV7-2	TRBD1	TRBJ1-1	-	CASSFGDSIMNTEAFF	TGTGCCAGCAGCTTCGGGGACAGCATCATGAACACTGAAGCTTTCTTT
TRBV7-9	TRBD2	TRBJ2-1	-	CASSLYGRANEQFF	TGTGCCAGCAGCTTATACGGGAGGGCTAATGAGCAGTTCTTC
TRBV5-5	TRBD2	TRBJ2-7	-	CASSPARTSGSFHEQYF	TGTGCCAGCAGCCCGGCTAGGACTAGCGGGAGTTTCCACGAGCAGTACTTC
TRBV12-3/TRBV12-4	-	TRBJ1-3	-	CASSQQGLNEGGIYF	TGTGCCAGCAGCCAACAGGGCCTCAATGAAGGGGGCATATATTTT
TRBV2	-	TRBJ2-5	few	CASMRDAEETQYF	TGTGCCAGCATGCGGGACGCCGAAGAGACCCAGTACTTC
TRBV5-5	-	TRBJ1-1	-	CASSSVPGTEAFF	TGTGCCAGCAGCTCAGTACCCGGCACTGAAGCTTTCTTT
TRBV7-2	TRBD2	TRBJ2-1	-	CASSFGGGNNEQFF	TGTGCCAGCAGCTTTGGGGGGGGGAACAATGAGCAGTTCTTC
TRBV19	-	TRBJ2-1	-	CASSMPPLGNEQFF	TGTGCCAGTAGTATGCCCCCACTAGGCAATGAGCAGTTCTTC
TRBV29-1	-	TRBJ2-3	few	CSVTLAFGDTQYF	TGCAGCGTTACCCTCGCTTTTGGAGATACGCAGTATTTT
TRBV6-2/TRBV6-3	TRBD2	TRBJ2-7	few	CASSVSGSSYEQYF	TGTGCCAGCAGTGTGAGCGGGAGCTCCTACGAGCAGTACTTC
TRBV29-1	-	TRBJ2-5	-	CSVARGAQETQYF	TGCAGCGTTGCTCGTGGGGCTCAAGAGACCCAGTACTTC
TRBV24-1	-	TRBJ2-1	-	CATGTSLNEQFF	TGTGCCACCGGGACTTCGCTCAATGAGCAGTTCTTC